Included here is one T cell receptor beta chain sequence, with context. The sample originates from a study of blood T cell repertoires in COVID-19. Across the study: Samples representing acute and convalescent COVID-19 were sourced from the United States, Italy and Spain. Sources were T cells, B-cell-depleted T cells, or PBMCs; the material itself was cDNA or gDNA.

As processed by the authors: Amplification from reference gene primers served as the basis for estimated nucleated cell counts. Only in-frame clones appear in the TCRdb table, and some are missing; sequencing was by immunoSEQ multiplex PCR. V, J and clone size are taken as reported in that table, and D and trimming were inferred from the DNA itself. Counted here are tens of thousands of clones, 86% occurring once; the ten biggest clones make up 27%. Germline V CDR1 and CDR2: LGHDT, YNNKEL (reference sequence). The CDR3 loop spans 13 amino acids. V lost 3 bases, J lost 9 bases, and 14 bases lay in between.

The chain carries TRBV3-1 (or the pseudogene TRBV3-2) and TRBJ1-1; a weak D match, TRBD1 (6 bases). The material sequenced was peripheral blood. The sequence derives from a man aged 50-60 years with active or convalescent COVID-19. The CDR3 DNA sequence: TGTGCCAGCAGCCAGGGAAGGACAGACAAAGCTTTCTTT. This sequence encodes CASSQGRTDKAFF.